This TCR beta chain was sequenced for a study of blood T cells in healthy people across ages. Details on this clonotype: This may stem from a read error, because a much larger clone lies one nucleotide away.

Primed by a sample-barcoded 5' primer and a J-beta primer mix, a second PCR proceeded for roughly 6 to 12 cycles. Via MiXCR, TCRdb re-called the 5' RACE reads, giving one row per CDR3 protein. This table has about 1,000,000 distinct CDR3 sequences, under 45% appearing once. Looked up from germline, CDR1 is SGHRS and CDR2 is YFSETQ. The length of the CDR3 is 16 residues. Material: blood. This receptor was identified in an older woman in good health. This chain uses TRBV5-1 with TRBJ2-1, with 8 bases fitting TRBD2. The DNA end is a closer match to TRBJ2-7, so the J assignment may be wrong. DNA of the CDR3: TGCGCCAGCAGCTTGGCCCCAGCGGGAGTGGGAAATGAGCAGTACTTC. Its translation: CASSLAPAGVGNEQYF.